This TCR beta chain originates from a study of T cells after yellow fever vaccination. TCRdb fed the 5' RACE reads into MiXCR, producing one record per CDR3 protein. Among approximately 600,000 distinct CDR3 sequences listed, 12% were seen once. Germline V CDR1 and CDR2: WNHNN, SYGVQD (reference sequence). The CDR3 consists of 15 residues. The germline V and J ends were trimmed by 9 bases and 4 bases, with 19 bases remaining between them. Study-level findings and limits: Contaminating bulk clonotypes could be abundant in FACS-sorted repertoires. The booster saw the reappearance of most primary-vaccination clones (about 95% CD4, 88% CD8).

This clonotype was seen only a few times. What it recognizes is unknown. The source is a man younger than 45 who received the YFV17D yellow fever vaccine. The rearrangement links TRBV10-1 to TRBJ2-1, with D possibly TRBD1 on 6 matching bases. The source material was PBMCs, sampled on the day of the yellow fever booster vaccination. The CDR3 loop is CASREATGPYNEQFF. CDR3 coding DNA: TGCGCCAGTAGAGAAGCAACAGGGCCTTACAATGAGCAGTTCTTC.